A selection of T cell receptor beta chains follows, all from one sample in a study of blood T cell repertoires in COVID-19. This table comes from immunoSEQ multiplex PCR, and its TCRdb copy is limited to in-frame clones, with some not included. The profile shows roughly 130,000 clones, 65% to 85% of them singletons. Sequencing input: peripheral blood. The source is a man between 65 and 79 years old with acute or convalescent COVID-19. The CDR3 runs from the conserved cysteine through the conserved F or W. Size values are once, few and many counts, or a class for expanded clones, and some rows have none.

J gene: TRBJ2-1
V gene: TRBV29-1
clone size: NA
CDR3 protein: CSVDGGSSYNEQFF

J gene: TRBJ1-2
V gene: TRBV19
clone size: few
CDR3 protein: CASRQVLPGGYTF

J gene: TRBJ1-3
V gene: TRBV3-1/TRBV3-2
clone size: NA
CDR3 protein: CASSQSGGVGNTIYF

J gene: TRBJ2-7
V gene: TRBV5-1
clone size: once
CDR3 protein: CASSLGLEAEQYF

J gene: TRBJ2-1
V gene: TRBV5-5
clone size: NA
CDR3 protein: CASSLLPGYNEQFF

J gene: TRBJ2-2
V gene: TRBV11-1
clone size: once
CDR3 protein: CASSLRTGGTGELFF

J gene: TRBJ1-4
V gene: TRBV13
clone size: NA
CDR3 protein: CASSLGRTGEKLFF

J gene: TRBJ1-4
V gene: TRBV15
clone size: NA
CDR3 protein: CATSRDFVTAAAPNEKLFF

J gene: TRBJ1-4
V gene: TRBV5-4
clone size: NA
CDR3 protein: CASSLGQGSTNEKLFF

J gene: TRBJ2-2
V gene: TRBV28
clone size: NA
CDR3 protein: CASSYDPSRAGELFF